The clone carrying this T cell receptor (beta chain) was counted at least ten times. Its antigen is unknown. The data were obtained in a study of T-cell reconstitution after alpha-beta-depleted transplantation in children. V lost 5 bases, J lost 7 bases, and 21 bases lay in between. CDR1 is SQVTM and CDR2 is ANQGSEA in the germline V gene. CDR3 length: 15 residues. During its preparation, the TCRbeta library received unique molecular identifiers. TCRdb re-analysed the PCR reads in MiXCR, keeping a single row per CDR3 protein. This table has 540,000 or so distinct CDR3 sequences, 23% appearing once. Study results and limitations: One year post-transplant, T-cell counts and diversity were largely derived from T cells produced anew. Two months or so post-transplant, alpha-beta T cells reportedly derived from several hundred expanded graft clones. Some patients showed high day-60 TCRbeta diversity, which derived from surviving recipient T cells and thymic progenitors.

This sequence joins TRBV29-1 and TRBJ2-1; no definite D call. Sequenced here: PBMCs, mostly from graft donor cells, sampled 360 days after TCRalphabeta/CD19-depleted stem cell transplant. This TCR derives from a boy under three years old who had a stem cell transplant for acute myeloid leukemia, so the T cells may come from the graft donor. DNA for the CDR3: TGCAGCGTTCCCCCCTTCAAGGGTTTTGGGAATGAGCAGTTCTTC. Translation: CSVPPFKGFGNEQFF.